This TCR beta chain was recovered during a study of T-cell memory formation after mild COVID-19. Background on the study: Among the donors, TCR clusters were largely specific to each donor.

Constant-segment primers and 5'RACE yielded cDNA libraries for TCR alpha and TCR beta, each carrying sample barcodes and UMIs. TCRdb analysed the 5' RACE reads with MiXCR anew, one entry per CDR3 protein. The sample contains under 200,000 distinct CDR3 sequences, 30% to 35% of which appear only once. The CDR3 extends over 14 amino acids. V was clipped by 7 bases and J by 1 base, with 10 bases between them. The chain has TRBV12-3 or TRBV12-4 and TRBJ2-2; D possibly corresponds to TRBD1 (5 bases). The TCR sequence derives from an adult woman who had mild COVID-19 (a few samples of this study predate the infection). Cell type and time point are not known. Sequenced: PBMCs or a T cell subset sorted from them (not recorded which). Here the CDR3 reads CASTYDRNTGELFF. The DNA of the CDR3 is TGTGCCAGCACCTACGACAGGAACACCGGGGAGCTGTTTTTT.